This T cell receptor (beta chain) is drawn from a study of blood T cells in healthy people across ages. This clonotype has a handful of counts. What it binds is unknown. General study results and limits: Any conclusive comparison of naive versus antigen-experienced cells was prevented by using unsorted PBMCs.

The CDR3 covers 13 residues. V lost 3 bases, J lost 3 bases, and 9 bases lay in between. The germline CDR1 and CDR2 sequences are MNHEY and SMNVEV (reference sequence). With a J-beta primer mix and a sample-barcoded 5' primer, a second PCR ran about 7 to 11 cycles. In TCRdb, the 5' RACE reads were re-called with MiXCR into one record per CDR3 protein. The table lists over 600,000 distinct CDR3 sequences, more than 50% of them singletons. The V and J genes are TRBV27 and TRBJ2-7, with D uncertain. The clonotype originates from a man aged 35-49 years in good health. Sequencing was carried out using blood. CDR3: CASSFTRGYEQYF. Written as DNA, the CDR3 is TGTGCCAGCAGTTTCACCAGAGGCTACGAGCAGTACTTC.